Each of the 29 T cell receptor beta chains below was sequenced from the same sample in a study of T cells in Graves' hyperthyroidism and ophthalmopathy. TCR beta CDR3 regions were amplified from RNA. Initially, a first-round RT-PCR of the TCR CDR3 employed the HTBI primer set. Each CDR3 protein gets one entry after TCRdb re-called the multiplex PCR reads with MiXCR. The table has 370,000 or so distinct CDR3 sequences, just under 25% seen once. The sample consisted of blood. All receptors derive from a man aged 50 to 59 with Graves' hyperthyroidism.

This clonotype turned up a few times. This chain links TRBV12-5 with TRBJ2-3; D is ambiguous. Germline CDR1 is LGHNT and CDR2 is FRNRAP. The CDR3 sequence is 15 residues long. V dropped 0 bases and J dropped 2 bases, with 9 bases sitting between them. The CDR3 protein is CASGLVFSDTDTQYF. The CDR3 region has the DNA TGTGCTAGTGGTTTGGTATTTTCAGACACAGATACGCAGTATTTT.

This clonotype was counted a few times. The V gene is TRBV6-5, the J gene TRBJ2-7; perhaps TRBD2 as D (5 bases). The CDR3 totals 14 residues. CDR1 is MNHEY, CDR2 SVGAGI, per germline. V lost 1 base and J lost 3, with 10 bases in between. CDR3 amino acids: CASSYFPGNYEQYF. In nucleotides, the CDR3 is TGTGCCAGCAGTTACTTTCCGGGAAACTACGAGCAGTACTTC.

The chain employs TRBV11-3 and TRBJ2-3, with 8 bases lining up with TRBD2. The CDR3 is made up of 15 amino acids. The germline V gene has CDR1 SGHNT and CDR2 YENEEA. Losses at the gene ends were 5 bases for V and 6 bases for J; bases not matched to a gene: 10. CDR3 sequence: CASSTRLAPGDTQYF. CDR3 bases: TGTGCCAGCAGCACCCGACTAGCGCCGGGGGATACGCAGTATTTT.

V gene TRBV18 combines with J gene TRBJ2-2; 10 nucleotides match TRBD1. This CDR3 contains 19 residues. After removal of 4 bases from V and 1 base from J, the junction contained 12 bases not matched to a gene. Germline V gene lookup returns CDR1 KGHSH and CDR2 LQKENI. The CDR3 region has the DNA TGTGCCAGCTCACATCCGGGACAGGGGCCAGGATTGAACACCGGGGAGCTGTTTTTT. Translated: CASSHPGQGPGLNTGELFF.

This sequence joins TRBV9 and TRBJ1-2, with 7 bases fitting TRBD1. This CDR3 has 13 amino acids. The V gene's germline CDR1 is SGDLS and CDR2 YYNGEE. With V trimmed by 4 bases and J by 7 bases, 7 bases remained unmatched. The CDR3 sequence is CASSRGRESGYTF. As DNA, the CDR3 is TGTGCCAGCAGCAGGGGGCGAGAGTCTGGCTACACCTTC.

This clonotype was detected a few times. The chain carries TRBV7-3 and TRBJ2-2; 7 nucleotides align to TRBD2. The ends lost 5 bases at V and 0 bases at J; junction bases unmatched: 9. Germline lookup yields CDR1 SGHTA and CDR2 FQGTGA. The CDR3 covers 17 residues. CDR3 DNA sequence: TGTGCCAGCAGCCGTTCTAGCGGAGCCACGAACACCGGGGAGCTGTTTTTT. It encodes CASSRSSGATNTGELFF.

J is TRBJ2-7 and V is TRBV6-2 or TRBV6-3; TRBD1 matches 7 bases. Germline CDR1 is MNHEY and CDR2 is SVGEGT. The ends lost 6 bases at V and 2 bases at J; junction bases unmatched: 10. The CDR3 covers 15 residues. CDR3 in DNA: TGTGCCAGCAGCGCTTTACAGGGGCCCACCTACGAGCAGTACTTC. Its protein product is CASSALQGPTYEQYF.

This clonotype was picked up one time. V usage is TRBV19 and J usage is TRBJ1-5; D is perhaps TRBD1 (6 bases). CDR1 and CDR2 from the germline V gene are LNHDA and SQIVND (reference sequence). Trimming stripped 1 base from V and 5 bases from J, with 6 bases between. This CDR3 is built from 13 residues. The CDR3 sequence is CASSIGGHQPQHF. DNA for the CDR3: TGTGCCAGTAGTATAGGGGGGCATCAGCCCCAGCATTTT. Based on the CDR3 plus reference TRBV19 and TRBJ1-5, the full variable domain is DGGITQSPKYLFRKEGQNVTLSCEQNLNHDAMYWYRQDPGQGLRLIYYSQIVNDFQKGDIAEGYSVSREKKESFPLTVTSAQKNPTAFYLCASSIGGHQPQHFGDGTRLSIL.

At least ten counts were recorded for this clonotype. This chain connects TRBV7-9 to TRBJ2-1, with TRBD2 matching over 10 bases. This CDR3 region has 18 residues. Germline V gene lookup returns CDR1 SEHNR and CDR2 FQNEAQ (reference sequence). The trim removed 2 bases at V and 7 bases at J, leaving 14 bases unmatched. The CDR3 DNA reads TGTGCCAGCAGCTTAATGGCTAGCGGGAGTAGAGGTTTGAATGAGCAGTTCTTC. Translated: CASSLMASGSRGLNEQFF.

This clonotype has just a few counts. V and J are TRBV27 and TRBJ1-5; TRBD1 might be the D (5 bases). The CDR3 has 15 amino acids. CDR1 and CDR2 from the germline V gene are MNHEY and SMNVEV (reference sequence). V gave up 6 bases and J gave up 0 bases, with 12 bases separating them. The CDR3 coding sequence is TGTGCCAGCAGGACCCCGAGGGGTAGCAATCAGCCCCAGCATTTT. Translated, it gives CASRTPRGSNQPQHF.

The rearrangement links TRBV9 to TRBJ1-1; D is perhaps TRBD1 (6 bases). Per the germline V gene, CDR1 is SGDLS and CDR2 is YYNGEE. V shed 0 bases and J shed 6 bases, with 9 bases lying between them. CDR3 length: 13 residues. CDR3 DNA: TGTGCCAGCAGCGTAGCTCCAGGGGCTGAAGCTTTCTTT. Its translation is CASSVAPGAEAFF.

This clonotype occurred a few times. The CDR3 is CASSYYGTPLSYEQYF. CDR3 nucleotides: TGTGCCAGCAGTTACTATGGGACCCCCCTCTCCTACGAGCAGTACTTC. This chain joins TRBV6-5 and TRBJ2-7, with D perhaps TRBD1 or TRBD2 (5 bases each). V shed 1 base and J shed 0 bases, with 13 bases lying between them. The CDR3 is 16 amino acids. Germline V lookup: CDR1 MNHEY, CDR2 SVGAGI.

This clonotype turned up a few times. The chain is built from TRBV9 and TRBJ2-2, with TRBD2 identical over 10 bases. Germline assignment: CDR1 SGDLS and CDR2 YYNGEE. V lost 0 bases and J lost 7; bases outside the gene matches: 12. CDR3 size: 18 residues. The CDR3: CASSVGNSGRLGGGELFF. CDR3 coding DNA: TGTGCCAGCAGCGTAGGAAATAGCGGGAGGCTAGGAGGCGGGGAGCTGTTTTTT.

The chain carries TRBV3-1 and TRBJ1-2; D is unresolved. Looked up from germline, CDR1 is LGHDT and CDR2 is YNNKEL (reference sequence). The V gene lost 4 bases and the J gene lost 7 bases, with 13 bases spanning the gap. The CDR3 length is 13 residues. CDR3 in DNA: TGTGCCAGCAGCCCGGCCCAGAGATCTGGCTACACCTTC. Translated: CASSPAQRSGYTF.

This clonotype came up a few times. The chain recombines TRBV18 with TRBJ2-7; D gene unclear. Germline V gene data show CDR1 as KGHSH and CDR2 as LQKENI. V was pared by 4 bases and J by 2 bases, with 12 bases between. The CDR3 spans 14 residues. CDR3 DNA: TGTGCCAGCTCACAGGCCCAGGATGCCTACGAGCAGTACTTC. Its protein is CASSQAQDAYEQYF. The full variable domain, rest sourced from reference TRBV18 and TRBJ2-7, is NAGVMQNPRHLVRRRGQEARLRCSPMKGHSHVYWYRQLPEEGLKFMVYLQKENIIDESGMPKERFSAEFPKEGPSILRIQQVVRGDSAAYFCASSQAQDAYEQYFGPGTRLTVT.

The rearrangement links TRBV5-1 to TRBJ1-2; tentative D call: TRBD1 (5 bases). This CDR3 is 14 amino acids long. Trimming pared 0 bases from V and 7 bases from J, leaving 13 bases between. Per the germline V gene, CDR1 is SGHRS and CDR2 is YFSETQ. The DNA for the CDR3 is TGCGCCAGCAGCTTGGAGGGGACCTCAACTGGCTACACCTTC. This sequence encodes CASSLEGTSTGYTF.

Written as DNA, the CDR3 is TGTGCCAGTAGTATAGGACAGGTTAACACCGGGGAGCTGTTTTTT. Translated, it gives CASSIGQVNTGELFF. The chain combines TRBV19 with TRBJ2-2; weak D call: TRBD1 (6 bases). The CDR3 loop spans 15 amino acids. Germline V lookup: CDR1 LNHDA, CDR2 SQIVND (reference sequence). Trimming took 1 base from V and 2 from J, leaving 8 bases between them. Full variable domain (missing parts from reference TRBV19 and TRBJ2-2): DGGITQSPKYLFRKEGQNVTLSCEQNLNHDAMYWYRQDPGQGLRLIYYSQIVNDFQKGDIAEGYSVSREKKESFPLTVTSAQKNPTAFYLCASSIGQVNTGELFFGEGSRLTVL.

The chain has TRBV5-1 and TRBJ1-1; 7 nucleotides match TRBD1. There are 17 residues in the CDR3. Germline loops: CDR1 SGHRS, CDR2 YFSETQ. With 4 bases clipped from V and 0 bases from J, the junction kept 12 bases outside the gene matches. CDR3 region: CASSGGTGAYMNTEAFF. The CDR3, as DNA: TGCGCCAGCAGCGGTGGTACAGGGGCCTACATGAACACTGAAGCTTTCTTT.

CDR3 DNA: TGCAGTGCTAGAAGCACAGGGTCTGAGCAGTTCTTC. The encoded protein is CSARSTGSEQFF. V is TRBV20-1 and J is TRBJ2-1; possible D gene TRBD1, 6 bases. The ends were cut back, 2 bases at V and 9 bases at J, with 11 bases in the middle. Germline CDR1 reads DFQATT; CDR2 reads SNEGSKA (reference sequence). The CDR3 extends over 12 amino acids.

V and J are TRBV6-1 and TRBJ1-6; D is unresolved. The CDR3 spans 14 residues. Per germline, CDR1 MNHNS and CDR2 SASEGT. V gave up 5 bases and J gave up 9 bases, with 14 bases separating them. The CDR3 here is CASSIAGERSPLHF. CDR3 nucleotide sequence: TGTGCCAGCAGTATCGCTGGCGAACGTTCACCCCTCCACTTT.

The CDR3 here is CASRTAGGTGELFF. The CDR3 nucleotides are TGTGCCAGCAGAACAGCGGGGGGCACCGGGGAGCTGTTTTTT. The chain links TRBV28 to TRBJ2-2; 9 bases agree with TRBD2. The CDR3 is made up of 14 amino acids. Germline CDR1 is MDHEN and CDR2 is SYDVKM. V shed 6 bases, J shed 4 bases, and the junction held 3 bases outside the gene matches. Full variable domain (outside the CDR3, taken from reference TRBV28 and TRBJ2-2): DVKVTQSSRYLVKRTGEKVFLECVQDMDHENMFWYRQDPGLGLRLIYFSYDVKMKEKGDIPEGYSVSREKKERFSLILESASTNQTSMYLCASRTAGGTGELFFGEGSRLTVL.

This clonotype was seen repeatedly, ten times or more. V is TRBV7-6 and J is TRBJ2-7; TRBD2 matches 11 bases. CDR1 and CDR2 from the germline V gene are SGHVS and FNYEAQ. The J segment lost 0 bases and the V segment lost 5 bases, leaving 9 bases of the junction unmatched. This CDR3 is 17 amino acids long. CDR3 residues: CASSRIAGGPSSYEQYF. The CDR3 DNA follows: TGTGCCAGCAGCCGCATAGCGGGAGGGCCGTCCTCCTACGAGCAGTACTTC.

There are many counts of this clonotype. V is TRBV11-1 and J is TRBJ2-1; 9 bases are a match to TRBD2. Germline V gives CDR1 SGHAT, CDR2 FQDESV (reference sequence). The CDR3 has 17 residues. The J segment lost 0 bases and the V segment lost 2 bases, leaving 5 bases of the junction unmatched. CDR3 bases: TGTGCCAGCAGCTTACGTGCGGGAGGGAACTCCTACAATGAGCAGTTCTTC. Translated, it gives CASSLRAGGNSYNEQFF.

The sample holds a few counts of this clonotype. V and J are TRBV6-1 and TRBJ2-7, with TRBD1 matching over 7 bases. V was clipped by 4 bases and J by 0 bases; unmatched bases: 6. Per germline, CDR1 MNHNS and CDR2 SASEGT. The CDR3 has 15 residues. CDR3: CASSAGQHVSYEQYF. Here the CDR3 DNA reads TGTGCCAGCAGTGCGGGACAGCACGTCTCCTACGAGCAGTACTTC.

The V gene is TRBV19, the J gene TRBJ2-7; D perhaps matches TRBD1 (5 bases). The CDR3 totals 16 residues. Germline V CDR1 and CDR2: LNHDA, SQIVND (reference sequence). Trimming cost V 4 bases and J 5 bases, with 21 bases left between them. The CDR3 sequence is CASSTGRVKGSDEQYF. The CDR3 DNA follows: TGTGCCAGTAGTACGGGCAGGGTAAAAGGAAGCGACGAGCAGTACTTC.

This chain links TRBV7-7 with TRBJ2-3; no clear D gene. Germline V gene sequence: CDR1 SSHAT, CDR2 FNYEAQ (reference sequence). The CDR3 has 15 residues. Trimming left V 4 bases short and J 1 base short, with 12 bases between. The CDR3 sequence: CASSSDARGTDTQYF. DNA of the CDR3: TGTGCCAGCAGCTCGGACGCCCGGGGCACAGATACGCAGTATTTT.

This clonotype was seen only a few times. The chain carries TRBV7-9 and TRBJ2-2; D gene ambiguous. CDR3 size: 13 residues. V lost 7 bases and J lost 1, with 7 bases in between. CDR1 and CDR2 (germline): SEHNR, FQNEAQ (reference sequence). The CDR3 here is CASTWENTGELFF. CDR3 bases: TGTGCCAGCACGTGGGAGAACACCGGGGAGCTGTTTTTT.

This clonotype was counted only a few times. The CDR3: CASSLRSRLADKETQYF. Here the CDR3 DNA reads TGTGCCAGCAGCTTACGGTCTCGGCTAGCGGACAAAGAGACCCAGTACTTC. This chain connects TRBV7-8 to TRBJ2-5, with 7 bases matching TRBD2. Germline V lookup: CDR1 SGHVS, CDR2 FQNEAQ. The trim removed 2 bases at V and 3 bases at J, leaving 12 bases unmatched. The CDR3 contains 17 residues.

There are a few counts of this clonotype. V is TRBV12-3 or TRBV12-4 and J is TRBJ2-2; 10 bases line up with TRBD2. The length of the CDR3 is 19 residues. The junction had 13 bases not matched to a gene; V was cut back by 5 bases and J by 1 base. The CDR3 region is CASSPWFSGRLGNTGELFF. As DNA, the CDR3 is TGTGCCAGCAGTCCGTGGTTTAGCGGGAGGTTGGGGAACACCGGGGAGCTGTTTTTT.